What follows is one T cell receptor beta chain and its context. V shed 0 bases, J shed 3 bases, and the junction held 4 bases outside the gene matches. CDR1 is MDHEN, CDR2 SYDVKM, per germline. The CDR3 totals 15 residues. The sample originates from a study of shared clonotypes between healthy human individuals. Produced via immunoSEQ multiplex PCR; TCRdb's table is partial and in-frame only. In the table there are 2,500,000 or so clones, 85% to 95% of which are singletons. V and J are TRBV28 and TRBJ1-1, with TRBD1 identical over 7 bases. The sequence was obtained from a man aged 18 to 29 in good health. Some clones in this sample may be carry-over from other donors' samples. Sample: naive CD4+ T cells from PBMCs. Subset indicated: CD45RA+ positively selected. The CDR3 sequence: CASSLWRGRDTEAFF. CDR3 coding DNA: TGTGCCAGCAGTTTATGGAGGGGGCGGGACACTGAAGCTTTCTTT.